This TCR beta chain was found in a study of early stage breast cancer tumors. Findings of the study overall: Tumor and normal breast were distinguished via blood comparison in 14 of 16 patients. Tumors had about 2.3-fold higher T cell density than normal breast.

Sequencing used immunoSEQ multiplex PCR; TCRdb keeps in-frame clones, though not all of them. The data hold around 13,000 clones, with roughly 83% observed a single time. This clone was found once. Its antigen is undetermined. The CDR3 has 15 amino acids. V lost 8 bases and J lost 6; bases outside the gene matches: 13. CDR1 is MNHEY, CDR2 SVGAGI, per germline. The chain is built from TRBV6-5 and TRBJ2-3; 8 nucleotides match TRBD2. Sample: normal breast tissue next to the tumor. This receptor was taken from a person aged 45 to 60 with breast cancer. The DNA of the CDR3 is TGTGCCAGCCGCCCAGGCTTAGCGGGGATGGATACGCAGTATTTT. It codes for CASRPGLAGMDTQYF.